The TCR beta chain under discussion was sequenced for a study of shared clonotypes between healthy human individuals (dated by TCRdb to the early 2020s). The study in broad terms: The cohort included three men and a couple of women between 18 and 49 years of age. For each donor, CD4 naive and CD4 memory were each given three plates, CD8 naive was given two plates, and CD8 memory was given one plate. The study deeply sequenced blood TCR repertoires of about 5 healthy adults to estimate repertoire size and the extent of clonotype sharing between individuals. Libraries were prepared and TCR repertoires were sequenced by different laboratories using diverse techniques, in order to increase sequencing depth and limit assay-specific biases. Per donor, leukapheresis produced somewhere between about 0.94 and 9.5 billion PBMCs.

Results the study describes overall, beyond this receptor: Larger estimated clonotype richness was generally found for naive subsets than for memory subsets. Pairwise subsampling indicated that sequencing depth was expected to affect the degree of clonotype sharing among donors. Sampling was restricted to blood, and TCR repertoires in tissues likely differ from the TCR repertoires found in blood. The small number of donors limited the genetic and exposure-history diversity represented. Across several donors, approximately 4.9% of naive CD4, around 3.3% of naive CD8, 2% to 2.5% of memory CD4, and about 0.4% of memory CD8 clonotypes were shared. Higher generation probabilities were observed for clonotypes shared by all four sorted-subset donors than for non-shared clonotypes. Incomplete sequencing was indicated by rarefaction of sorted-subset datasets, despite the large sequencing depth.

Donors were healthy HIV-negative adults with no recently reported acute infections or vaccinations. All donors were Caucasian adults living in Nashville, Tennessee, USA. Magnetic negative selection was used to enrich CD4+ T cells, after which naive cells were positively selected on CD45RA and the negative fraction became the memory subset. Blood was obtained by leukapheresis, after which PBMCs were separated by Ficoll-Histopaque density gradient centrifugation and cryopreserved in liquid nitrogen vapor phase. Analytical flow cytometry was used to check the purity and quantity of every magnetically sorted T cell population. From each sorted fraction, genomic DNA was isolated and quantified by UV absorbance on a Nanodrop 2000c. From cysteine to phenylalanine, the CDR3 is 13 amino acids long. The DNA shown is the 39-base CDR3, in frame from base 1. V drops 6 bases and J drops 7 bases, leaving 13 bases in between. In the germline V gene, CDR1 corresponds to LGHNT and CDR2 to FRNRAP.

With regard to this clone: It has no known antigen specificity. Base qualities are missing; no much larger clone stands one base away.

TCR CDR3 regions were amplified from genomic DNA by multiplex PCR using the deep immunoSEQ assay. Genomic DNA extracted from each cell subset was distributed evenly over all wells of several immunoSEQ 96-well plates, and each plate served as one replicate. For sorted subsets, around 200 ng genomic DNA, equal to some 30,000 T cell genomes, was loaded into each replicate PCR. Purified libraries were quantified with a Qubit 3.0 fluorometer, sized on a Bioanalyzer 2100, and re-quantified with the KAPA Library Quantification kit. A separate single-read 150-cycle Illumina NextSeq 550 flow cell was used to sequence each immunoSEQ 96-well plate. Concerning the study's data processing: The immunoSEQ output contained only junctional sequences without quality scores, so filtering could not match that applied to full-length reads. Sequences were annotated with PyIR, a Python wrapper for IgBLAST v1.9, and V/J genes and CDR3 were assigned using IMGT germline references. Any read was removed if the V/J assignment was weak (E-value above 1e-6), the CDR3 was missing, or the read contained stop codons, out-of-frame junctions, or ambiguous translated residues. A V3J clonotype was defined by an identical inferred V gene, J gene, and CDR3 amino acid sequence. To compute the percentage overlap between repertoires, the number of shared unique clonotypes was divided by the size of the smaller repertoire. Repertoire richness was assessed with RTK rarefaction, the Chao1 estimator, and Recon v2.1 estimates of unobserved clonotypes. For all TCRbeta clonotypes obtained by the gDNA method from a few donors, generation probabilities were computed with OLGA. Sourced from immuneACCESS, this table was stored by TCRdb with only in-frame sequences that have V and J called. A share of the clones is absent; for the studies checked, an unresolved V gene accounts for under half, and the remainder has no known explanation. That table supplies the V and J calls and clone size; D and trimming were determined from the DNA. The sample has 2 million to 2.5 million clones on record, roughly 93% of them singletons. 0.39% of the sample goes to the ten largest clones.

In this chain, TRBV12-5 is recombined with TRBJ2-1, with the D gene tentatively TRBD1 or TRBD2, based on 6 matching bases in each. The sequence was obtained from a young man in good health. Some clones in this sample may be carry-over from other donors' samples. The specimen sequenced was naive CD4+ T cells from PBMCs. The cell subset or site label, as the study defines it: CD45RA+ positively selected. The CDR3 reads CASGRGTENEQFF. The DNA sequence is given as TGTGCTAGTGGAAGGGGGACTGAAAATGAGCAGTTCTTC. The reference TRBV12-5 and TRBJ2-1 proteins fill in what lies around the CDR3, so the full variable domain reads DARVTQTPRHKVTEMGQEVTMRCQPILGHNTVFWYRQTMMQGLELLAYFRNRAPLDDSGMPKDRFSAEMPDATLATLKIQPSEPRDSAVYFCASGRGTENEQFFGPGTRLTVL.